A selection of T cell receptor beta chains follows, all from one sample in a study of beta chain features in type 1 diabetes. The data were produced by immunoSEQ multiplex PCR, yet TCRdb's version contains in-frame clones alone and is incomplete. The sample contains a few hundred thousand clones, 25% to 30% of which appear only once. The sequenced sample consisted of central memory CD4+ T cells from blood. Receptors originate from a man aged 25-45 years in good health. CDR3s include the opening cysteine and the closing phenylalanine or tryptophan. The D gene is left open where the match is weak. The listing skips clone size in some rows; elsewhere it reads once, few, many or a size class.

v_gene	d_gene	abundance	j_gene	CDR3aa	CDR3nt
TRBV6-5	NA	few	TRBJ1-1	CASSYARQMNTEAFF	TGTGCCAGCAGTTATGCCCGACAGATGAACACTGAAGCTTTCTTT
TRBV30	NA	few	TRBJ1-1	CAWSLDGLTEAFF	TGTGCCTGGAGTCTGGACGGCCTGACTGAAGCTTTCTTT
TRBV2	NA	few	TRBJ2-7	CASTESSRTDFEQYF	TGTGCCAGCACGGAGAGCTCCAGGACAGACTTCGAGCAGTACTTC
TRBV5-5	TRBD1	NA	TRBJ2-7	CASSWDREREQYF	TGTGCCAGCAGCTGGGACAGGGAGAGGGAGCAGTACTTC
TRBV5-1	NA	few	TRBJ2-2	CASNNGAGGGELFF	TGCGCCAGCAACAATGGAGCCGGAGGCGGGGAGCTGTTTTTT
TRBV30	TRBD2	few	TRBJ2-3	CAWSVARTSGSKTDTQYF	TGTGCCTGGAGTGTAGCGAGGACTAGCGGGAGTAAGACAGATACGCAGTATTTT
TRBV2	NA	NA	TRBJ2-4	CASSEGGIAKNIQYF	TGTGCCAGCAGTGAAGGCGGGATAGCCAAAAACATTCAGTACTTC
TRBV7-9	TRBD2	NA	TRBJ2-2	CASSSRTSGNTGELFF	TGTGCCAGCAGCTCCAGGACTAGCGGTAACACCGGGGAGCTGTTTTTT
TRBV30	NA	NA	TRBJ2-7	CAWRDTWTVSYEQYF	TGTGCCTGGAGGGATACTTGGACGGTCTCCTACGAGCAGTACTTC
TRBV7-9	NA	NA	TRBJ2-2	CASSPRWGDPGELFF	TGTGCCAGCAGCCCCCGGTGGGGTGACCCCGGGGAGCTGTTTTTT
TRBV7-2	TRBD1	NA	TRBJ2-7	CASSPRTGPTYEQYF	TGTGCCAGCAGCCCCCGGACAGGGCCAACCTACGAGCAGTACTTC